This T cell receptor beta chain was recovered during a study of cytomegalovirus exposure and HLA in healthy donors. Repertoires were generated with immunoSEQ multiplex PCR, while TCRdb's copy carries only in-frame clones and drops some. The table records fewer than 400,000 clones, approximately 91% of them present only once. From germline, CDR1 is MRHNA and CDR2 SNTAGT. The CDR3 runs 14 residues. The V segment lost 5 bases and the J segment 0 bases; nucleotides outside the gene matches: 2. The receptor was isolated from a man aged 25 to 40 in good health and CMV-seronegative. Specimen: PBMCs. The chain uses TRBV6-4 and TRBJ2-7; 9 bases are shared with TRBD2. Here the CDR3 DNA reads TGTGCCAGCAGTTTGACTAGCGGCTCCTACGAGCAGTACTTC. Translating it yields CASSLTSGSYEQYF.